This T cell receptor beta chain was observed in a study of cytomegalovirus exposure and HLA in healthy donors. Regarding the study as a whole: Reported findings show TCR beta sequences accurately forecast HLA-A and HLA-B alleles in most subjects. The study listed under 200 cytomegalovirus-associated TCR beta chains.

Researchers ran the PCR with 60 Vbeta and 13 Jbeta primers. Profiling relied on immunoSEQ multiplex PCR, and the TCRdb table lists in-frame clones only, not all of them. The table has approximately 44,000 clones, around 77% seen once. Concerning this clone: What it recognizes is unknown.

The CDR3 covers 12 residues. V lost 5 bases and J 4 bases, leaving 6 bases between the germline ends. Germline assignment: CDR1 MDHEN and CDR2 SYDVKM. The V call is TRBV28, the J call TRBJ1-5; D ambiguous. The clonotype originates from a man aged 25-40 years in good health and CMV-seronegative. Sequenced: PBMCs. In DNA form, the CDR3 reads TGTGCCAGCAGTGACTTAAATCAGCCCCAGCATTTT. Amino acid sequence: CASSDLNQPQHF.